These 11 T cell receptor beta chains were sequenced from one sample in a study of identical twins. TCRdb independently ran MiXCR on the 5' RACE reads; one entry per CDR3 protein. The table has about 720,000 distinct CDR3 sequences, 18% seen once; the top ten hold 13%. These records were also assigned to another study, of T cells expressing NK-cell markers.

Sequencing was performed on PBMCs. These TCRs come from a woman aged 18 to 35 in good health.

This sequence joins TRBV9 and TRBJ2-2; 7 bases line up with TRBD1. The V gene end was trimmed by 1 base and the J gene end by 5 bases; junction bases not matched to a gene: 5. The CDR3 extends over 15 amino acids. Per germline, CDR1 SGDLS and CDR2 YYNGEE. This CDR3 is CASSVSGQTTGELFF. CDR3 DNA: TGTGCCAGCAGCGTATCGGGACAGACAACCGGGGAGCTGTTTTTT.

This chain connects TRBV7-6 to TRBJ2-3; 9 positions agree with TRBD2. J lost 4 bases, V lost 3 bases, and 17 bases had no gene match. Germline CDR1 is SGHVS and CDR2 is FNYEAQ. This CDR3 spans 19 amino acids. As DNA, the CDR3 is TGTGCCAGCAGCTTGGGTCGACTTAAGGTAGCGGGAGTTGCAGATACGCAGTATTTT. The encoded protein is CASSLGRLKVAGVADTQYF. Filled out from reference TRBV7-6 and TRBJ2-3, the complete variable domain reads GAGVSQSPRYKVTKRGQDVALRCDPISGHVSLYWYRQALGQGPEFLTYFNYEAQQDKSGLPNDRFSAERPEGSISTLTIQRTEQRDSAMYRCASSLGRLKVAGVADTQYFGPGTRLTVL.

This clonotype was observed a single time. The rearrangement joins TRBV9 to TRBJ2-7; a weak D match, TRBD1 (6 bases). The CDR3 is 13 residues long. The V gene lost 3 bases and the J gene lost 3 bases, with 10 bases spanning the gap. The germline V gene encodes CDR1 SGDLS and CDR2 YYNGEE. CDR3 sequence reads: CASSAPGDYEQYF. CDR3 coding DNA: TGTGCCAGCAGCGCGCCAGGGGACTACGAGCAGTACTTC.

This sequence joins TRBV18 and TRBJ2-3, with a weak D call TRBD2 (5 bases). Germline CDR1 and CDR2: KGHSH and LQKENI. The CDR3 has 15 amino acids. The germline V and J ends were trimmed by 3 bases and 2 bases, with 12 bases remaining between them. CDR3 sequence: CASSPEAGYTDTQYF. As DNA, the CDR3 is TGTGCCAGCTCACCCGAGGCGGGCTACACAGATACGCAGTATTTT.

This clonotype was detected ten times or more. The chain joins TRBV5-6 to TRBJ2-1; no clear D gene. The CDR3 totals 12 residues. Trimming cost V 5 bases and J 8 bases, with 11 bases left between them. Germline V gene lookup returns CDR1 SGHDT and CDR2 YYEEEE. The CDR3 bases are TGTGCCAGCAGTCCGACCTCGGATGAGCAGTTCTTC. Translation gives CASSPTSDEQFF.

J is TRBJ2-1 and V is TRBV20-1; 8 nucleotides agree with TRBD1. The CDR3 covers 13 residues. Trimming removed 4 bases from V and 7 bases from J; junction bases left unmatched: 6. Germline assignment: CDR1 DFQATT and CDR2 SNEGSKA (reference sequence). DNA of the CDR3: TGCAGTGCTACAAGGACAGGGTCGAATGAGCAGTTCTTC. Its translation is CSATRTGSNEQFF.

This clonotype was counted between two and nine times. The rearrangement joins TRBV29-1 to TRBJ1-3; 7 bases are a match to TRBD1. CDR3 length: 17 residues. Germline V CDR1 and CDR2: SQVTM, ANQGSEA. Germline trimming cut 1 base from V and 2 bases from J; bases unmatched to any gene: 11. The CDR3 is CSVEVRPQDRAGNTIYF. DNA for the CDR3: TGCAGCGTTGAAGTCCGCCCCCAAGACAGGGCTGGAAACACCATATATTTT.

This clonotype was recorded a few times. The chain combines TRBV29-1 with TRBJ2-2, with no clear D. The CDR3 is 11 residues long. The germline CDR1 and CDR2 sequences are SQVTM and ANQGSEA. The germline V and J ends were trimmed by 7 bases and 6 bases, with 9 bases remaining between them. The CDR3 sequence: CSAGFAGELFF. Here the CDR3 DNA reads TGCAGCGCTGGCTTCGCCGGGGAGCTGTTTTTT.

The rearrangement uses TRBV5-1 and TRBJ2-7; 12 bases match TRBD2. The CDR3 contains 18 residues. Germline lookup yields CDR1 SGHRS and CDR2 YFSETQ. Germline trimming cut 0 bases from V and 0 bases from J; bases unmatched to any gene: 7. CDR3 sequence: CASSLAGLAGGSSYEQYF. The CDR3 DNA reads TGCGCCAGCAGCTTGGCCGGTCTAGCGGGAGGGAGCTCCTACGAGCAGTACTTC.

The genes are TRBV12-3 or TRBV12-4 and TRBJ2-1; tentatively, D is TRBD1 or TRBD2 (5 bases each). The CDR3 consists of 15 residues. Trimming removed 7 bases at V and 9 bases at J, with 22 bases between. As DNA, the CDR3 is TGTGCCAGCATCATGGGACCGCTGAGGTTTCCTGAGCAGTTCTTC. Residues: CASIMGPLRFPEQFF.

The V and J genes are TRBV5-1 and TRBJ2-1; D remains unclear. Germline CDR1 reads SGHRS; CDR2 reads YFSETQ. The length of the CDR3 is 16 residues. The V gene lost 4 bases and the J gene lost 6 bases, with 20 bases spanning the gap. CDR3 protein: CASSLQLSVVVNEQFF. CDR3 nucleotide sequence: TGCGCCAGCAGCCTGCAGTTGTCCGTGGTGGTCAATGAGCAGTTCTTC.